This TCR beta chain derives from a study of blood T cell repertoires in COVID-19. Overall study context: Some COVID-19 samples were acute and others convalescent; all came from the United States, Italy and Spain. T cells, B-cell-depleted T cells, or PBMCs supplied cDNA or gDNA.

Germline values: CDR1 SGHVS, CDR2 FQNEAQ. The CDR3 has 15 amino acids. V lost 5 bases and J lost 0, with 13 bases in between. Using immunoSEQ multiplex PCR, the repertoire was profiled, and TCRdb retains in-frame clones only, with some absent. The table lists about 72,000 clones, 85% to 95% of them singletons. The chain has TRBV7-8 and TRBJ1-2; weak D call: TRBD1 (5 bases). The sequence came from a woman aged 55-70 years with active COVID-19. What was sequenced was peripheral blood. CDR3 loop: CASSTSRGPNYGYTF. CDR3 nucleotides: TGTGCCAGCAGCACGTCAAGGGGCCCTAACTATGGCTACACCTTC.